Here is one T cell receptor beta chain with its context. Its specificity is not known. The length of the CDR3 is 14 residues. Trimming left V 2 bases short and J 1 base short, with 5 bases between. Germline V gene sequence: CDR1 SEHNR, CDR2 FQNEAQ (reference sequence). Libraries were prepared by immunoSEQ multiplex PCR; TCRdb keeps only in-frame clonotypes and omits some of them. The sample lists around 58,000 clones, more than 75% occurring once. These data belong to a study of OX40 agonist ivuxolimab in advanced cancers. Study observations and caveats: Expansion of clones was among the lowest in partial responders at 0.1-3.0 mg/kg. Clones of CD4+ and CD8+ blood T cells grew by week 6 at doses of 0.1 to 3.0 mg/kg. Certain nonresponding patients likewise had low normalized T-cell clonal expansion.

Exclusion applied to patients with autoimmune disease history or systemic immunosuppression. This specimen consisted of CD4+ or CD8+ T cells sorted from blood, obtained in a trial of the OX40 agonist ivuxolimab. The V gene is TRBV7-9, the J gene TRBJ2-2; D not resolved. This clonotype originated in an adult with an advanced solid tumor such as melanoma, head and neck, liver or kidney cancer. The CDR3 here is CASSLQWNTGELFF. The CDR3 DNA sequence: TGTGCCAGCAGCTTACAATGGAACACCGGGGAGCTGTTTTTT.